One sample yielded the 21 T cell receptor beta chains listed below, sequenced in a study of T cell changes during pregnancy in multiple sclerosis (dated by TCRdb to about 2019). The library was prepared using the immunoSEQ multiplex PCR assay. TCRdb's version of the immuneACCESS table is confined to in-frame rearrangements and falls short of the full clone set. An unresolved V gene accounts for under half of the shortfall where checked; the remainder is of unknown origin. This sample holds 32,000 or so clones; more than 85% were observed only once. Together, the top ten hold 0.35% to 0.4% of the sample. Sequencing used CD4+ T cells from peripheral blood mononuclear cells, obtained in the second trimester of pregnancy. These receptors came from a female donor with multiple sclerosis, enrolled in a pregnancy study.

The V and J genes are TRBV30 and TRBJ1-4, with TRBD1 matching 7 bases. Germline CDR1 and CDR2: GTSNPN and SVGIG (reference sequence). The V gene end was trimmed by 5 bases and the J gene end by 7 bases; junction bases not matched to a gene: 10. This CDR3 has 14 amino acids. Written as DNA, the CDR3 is TGTGCCTGGCAACAGGGGAAAGTTGTTGAAAAACTGTTTTTT. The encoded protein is CAWQQGKVVEKLFF.

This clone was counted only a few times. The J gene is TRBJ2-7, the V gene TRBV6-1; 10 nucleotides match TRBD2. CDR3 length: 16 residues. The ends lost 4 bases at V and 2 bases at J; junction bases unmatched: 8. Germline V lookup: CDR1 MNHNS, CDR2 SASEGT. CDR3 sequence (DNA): TGTGCCAGCAGTGTTTCTAGCGGGGGACTTACCTACGAGCAGTACTTC. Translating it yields CASSVSSGGLTYEQYF.

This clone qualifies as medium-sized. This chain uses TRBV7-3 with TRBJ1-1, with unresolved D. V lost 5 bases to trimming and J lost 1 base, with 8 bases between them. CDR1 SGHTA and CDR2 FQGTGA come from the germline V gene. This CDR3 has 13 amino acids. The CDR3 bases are TGTGCCAGCAGCGCCCACACGAACACTGAAGCTTTCTTT. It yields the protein CASSAHTNTEAFF.

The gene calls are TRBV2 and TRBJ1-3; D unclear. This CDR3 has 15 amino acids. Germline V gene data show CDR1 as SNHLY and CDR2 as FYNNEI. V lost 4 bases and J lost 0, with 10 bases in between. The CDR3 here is CASSVTRSSGNTIYF. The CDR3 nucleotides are TGTGCCAGCAGTGTAACCCGGAGCTCTGGAAACACCATATATTTT. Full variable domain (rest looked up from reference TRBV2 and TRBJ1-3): EPEVTQTPSHQVTQMGQEVILRCVPISNHLYFYWYRQILGQKVEFLVSFYNNEISEKSEIFDDQFSVERPDGSNFTLKIRSTKLEDSAMYFCASSVTRSSGNTIYFGEGSWLTVV.

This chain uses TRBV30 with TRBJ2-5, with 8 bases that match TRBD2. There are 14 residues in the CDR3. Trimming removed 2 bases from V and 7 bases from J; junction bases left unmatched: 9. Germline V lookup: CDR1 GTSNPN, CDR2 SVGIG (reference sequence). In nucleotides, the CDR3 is TGTGCCTGGAGTTCGTTGACTAGCGTAGGGACCCAGTACTTC. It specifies CAWSSLTSVGTQYF.

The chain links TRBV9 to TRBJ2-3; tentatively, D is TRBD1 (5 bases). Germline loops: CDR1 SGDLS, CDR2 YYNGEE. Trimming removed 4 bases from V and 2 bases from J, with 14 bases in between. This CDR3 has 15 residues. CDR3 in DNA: TGTGCCAGCAGCTCCGTGGGGCATCTCACAGATACGCAGTATTTT. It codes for CASSSVGHLTDTQYF.

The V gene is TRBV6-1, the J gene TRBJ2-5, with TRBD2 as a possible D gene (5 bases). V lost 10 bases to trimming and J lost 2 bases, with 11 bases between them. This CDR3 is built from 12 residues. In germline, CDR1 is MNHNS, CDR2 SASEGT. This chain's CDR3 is CATFGLQETQYF. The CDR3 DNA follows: TGTGCCACCTTCGGACTGCAAGAGACCCAGTACTTC.

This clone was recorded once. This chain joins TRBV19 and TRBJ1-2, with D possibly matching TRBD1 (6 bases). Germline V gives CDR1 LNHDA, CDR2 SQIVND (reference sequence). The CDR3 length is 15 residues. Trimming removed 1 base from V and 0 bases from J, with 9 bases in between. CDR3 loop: CASSIGTVANYGYTF. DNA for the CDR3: TGTGCCAGTAGTATAGGGACAGTAGCTAACTATGGCTACACCTTC.

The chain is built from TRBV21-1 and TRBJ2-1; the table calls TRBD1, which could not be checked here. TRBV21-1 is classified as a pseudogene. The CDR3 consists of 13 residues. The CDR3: CASSKAGQGEQFF. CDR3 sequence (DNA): TGTGCCAGCAGCAAAGCCGGCCAGGGAGAGCAGTTCTTC.

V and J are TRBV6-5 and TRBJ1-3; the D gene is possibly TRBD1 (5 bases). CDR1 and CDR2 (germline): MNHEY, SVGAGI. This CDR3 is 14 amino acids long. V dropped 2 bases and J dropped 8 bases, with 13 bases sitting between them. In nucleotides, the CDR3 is TGTGCCAGCAGTTACGGGGGGAGCCGTGACACCATATATTTT. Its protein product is CASSYGGSRDTIYF.

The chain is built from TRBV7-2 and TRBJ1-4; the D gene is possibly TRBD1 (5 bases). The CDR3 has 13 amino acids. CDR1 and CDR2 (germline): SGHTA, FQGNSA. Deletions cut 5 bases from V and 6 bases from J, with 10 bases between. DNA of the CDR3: TGTGCCAGCAGCCGGGCCAGGGATGAAAAACTGTTTTTT. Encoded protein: CASSRARDEKLFF.

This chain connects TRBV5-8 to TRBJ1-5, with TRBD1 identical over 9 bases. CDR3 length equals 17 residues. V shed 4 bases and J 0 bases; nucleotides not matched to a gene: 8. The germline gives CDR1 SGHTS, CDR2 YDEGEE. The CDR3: CASSPGQGTYSNQPQHF. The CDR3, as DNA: TGTGCCAGCAGCCCGGGACAGGGAACTTATAGCAATCAGCCCCAGCATTTT. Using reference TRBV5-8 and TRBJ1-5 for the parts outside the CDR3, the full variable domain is EAGVTQSPTHLIKTRGQQATLRCSPISGHTSVYWYQQALGLGLQFLLWYDEGEERNRGNFPPRFSGRQFPNYSSELNVNALELEDSALYLCASSPGQGTYSNQPQHFGDGTRLSIL.

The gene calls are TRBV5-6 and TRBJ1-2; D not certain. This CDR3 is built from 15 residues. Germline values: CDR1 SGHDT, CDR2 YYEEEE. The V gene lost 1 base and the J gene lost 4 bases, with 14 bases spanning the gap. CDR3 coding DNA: TGTGCCAGCAGCTTGTCGCCCCACTCTACCTATGGCTACACCTTC. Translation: CASSLSPHSTYGYTF.

The CDR3 region is CSVEAQETQYF. CDR3 DNA sequence: TGCAGTGTCGAGGCCCAAGAGACCCAGTACTTC. The genes are TRBV20-1 and TRBJ2-5; D remains ambiguous. Trimming stripped 7 bases from V and 1 base from J, with 7 bases between. Germline V gene data show CDR1 as DFQATT and CDR2 as SNEGSKA (reference sequence). The CDR3 loop spans 11 amino acids.

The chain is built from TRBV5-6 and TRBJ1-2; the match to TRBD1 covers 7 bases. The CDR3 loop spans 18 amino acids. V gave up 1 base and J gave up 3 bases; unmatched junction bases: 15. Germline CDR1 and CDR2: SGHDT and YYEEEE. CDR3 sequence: CASSLIWDSPRLDYGYTF. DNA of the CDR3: TGTGCCAGCAGCTTGATATGGGACAGCCCCCGTTTAGACTATGGCTACACCTTC.

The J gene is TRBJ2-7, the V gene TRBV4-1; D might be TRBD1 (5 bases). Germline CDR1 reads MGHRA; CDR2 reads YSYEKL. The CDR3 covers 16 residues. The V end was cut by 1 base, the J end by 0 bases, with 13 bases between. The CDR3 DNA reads TGCGCCAGCAGCCAAGGATGGACACGGAGCTCCTACGAGCAGTACTTC. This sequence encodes CASSQGWTRSSYEQYF.

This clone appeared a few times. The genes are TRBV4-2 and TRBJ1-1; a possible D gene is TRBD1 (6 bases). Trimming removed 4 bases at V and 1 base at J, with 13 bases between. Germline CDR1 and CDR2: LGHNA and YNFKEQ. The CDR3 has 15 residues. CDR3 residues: CASSPTGTRNTEAFF. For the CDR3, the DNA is TGTGCCAGCAGCCCCACCGGGACAAGGAACACTGAAGCTTTCTTT.

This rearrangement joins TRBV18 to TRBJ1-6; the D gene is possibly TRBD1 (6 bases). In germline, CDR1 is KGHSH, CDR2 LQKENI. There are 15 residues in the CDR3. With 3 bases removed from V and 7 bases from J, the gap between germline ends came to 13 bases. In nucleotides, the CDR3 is TGTGCCAGCTCACCCCCCGGGACACCCAATTCACCCCTCCACTTT. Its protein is CASSPPGTPNSPLHF.

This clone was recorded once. The chain's CDR3 is CASSLTGQPSYEQYF. The CDR3 nucleotides are TGTGCCAGTAGTCTTACGGGACAGCCCTCCTACGAGCAGTACTTC. This rearrangement joins TRBV19 to TRBJ2-7; 7 bases are shared with TRBD1. Germline CDR1 and CDR2: LNHDA and SQIVND (reference sequence). The CDR3 runs 15 residues. The ends lost 5 bases at V and 0 bases at J; junction bases unmatched: 7. Full variable domain (rest looked up from reference TRBV19 and TRBJ2-7): DGGITQSPKYLFRKEGQNVTLSCEQNLNHDAMYWYRQDPGQGLRLIYYSQIVNDFQKGDIAEGYSVSREKKESFPLTVTSAQKNPTAFYLCASSLTGQPSYEQYFGPGTRLTVT.

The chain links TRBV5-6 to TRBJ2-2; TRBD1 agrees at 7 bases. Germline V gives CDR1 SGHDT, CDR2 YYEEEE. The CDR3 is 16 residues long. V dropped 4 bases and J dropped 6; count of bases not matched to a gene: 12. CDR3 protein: CASSNSRTGWAGELFF. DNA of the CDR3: TGTGCCAGCAGCAATTCCCGGACAGGATGGGCCGGGGAGCTGTTTTTT. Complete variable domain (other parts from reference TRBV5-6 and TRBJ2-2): DAGVTQSPTHLIKTRGQQVTLRCSPKSGHDTVSWYQQALGQGPQFIFQYYEEEERQRGNFPDRFSGHQFPNYSSELNVNALLLGDSALYLCASSNSRTGWAGELFFGEGSRLTVL.

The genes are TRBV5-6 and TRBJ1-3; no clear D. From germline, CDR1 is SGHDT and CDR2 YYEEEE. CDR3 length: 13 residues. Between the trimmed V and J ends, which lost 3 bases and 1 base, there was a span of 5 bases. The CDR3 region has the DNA TGTGCCAGCAGCTACGGGTCTGGAAACACCATATATTTT. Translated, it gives CASSYGSGNTIYF.